This is a list of T cell receptor beta chains from one sample in a study of chemoradiotherapy in HPV16-positive cancers. The protocol was immunoSEQ multiplex PCR, while the TCRdb copy is restricted to in-frame clones and leaves out a portion. The sample carries around 9,800 clones, roughly 72% recorded once. This material was acquired from a patient who underwent chemoradiotherapy. All receptors come from a human donor with HPV-associated anogenital cancer. The CDR3 runs from the conserved cysteine through the conserved F or W. A D gene is named only where the DNA matches it firmly. Some rows have no size entry. The others give once, few or many, or a class for an expanded clone.

abundance,j_gene,d_gene,v_gene,CDR3nt,CDR3aa
-,TRBJ1-1,-,TRBV2,TGTGCCAGCAGTGAAGCAGGATACACTGAAGCTTTCTTT,CASSEAGYTEAFF
-,TRBJ2-6,-,TRBV18,TGTGCCAGCTCACCCTCCCCGGACAGTGTCTCTGGGGCCAACGTCCTGACTTTC,CASSPSPDSVSGANVLTF
-,TRBJ1-1,TRBD1,TRBV11-2,TGTGCCAGCAGCTTCTCCGGGACAGCGAACACTGAAGCTTTCTTT,CASSFSGTANTEAFF
-,TRBJ1-4,-,TRBV19,TGTGCCAGTGGGGGGAGTGAAAAACTGTTTTTT,CASGGSEKLFF
-,TRBJ1-2,-,TRBV7-2,TGTGCCAGCAGCACCCAAGGCTATGGCTACACCTTC,CASSTQGYGYTF
-,TRBJ2-1,-,TRBV7-2,TGTGCCAGCAGCTTGGCCGGAGAGCAGTTCTTC,CASSLAGEQFF
-,TRBJ1-4,-,TRBV6-5,TGTGCCAGCAGTTATGGTGTGTCGGTTAATGAAAAACTGTTTTTT,CASSYGVSVNEKLFF
-,TRBJ1-1,TRBD1,TRBV19,TGTGCCAGTAGCGCGGACAGGCACCGCCTTGAAGCTTTCTTT,CASSADRHRLEAFF
-,TRBJ2-2,-,TRBV30,TGTGCCTGGAAGTTGGAACAGGGCACCGGGGAGCTGTTTTTT,CAWKLEQGTGELFF
-,TRBJ2-3,TRBD1,TRBV5-4,TGTGCCAGCAGCTTCGACAGGGGGCTCTCAGATACGCAGTATTTT,CASSFDRGLSDTQYF
-,TRBJ1-5,-,TRBV15,TGTGCCACCAGCAGAGATTGGGGTGCAGGCAATCAGCCCCAGCATTTT,CATSRDWGAGNQPQHF
few,TRBJ1-5,-,TRBV7-2,TGTGCCAGCAGCTTACGGGCAGGGTCTGATCAGCCCCAGCATTTT,CASSLRAGSDQPQHF
once,TRBJ2-3,-,TRBV13,TGTGCCAGCAGCTTAGGCTTAGGCAAGAGCACAGATACGCAGTATTTT,CASSLGLGKSTDTQYF
-,TRBJ2-1,-,TRBV18,TGTGCCAGCTCGCCAAAAGCAGCGTTCAATGAGCAGTTCTTC,CASSPKAAFNEQFF
once,TRBJ1-1,TRBD1,TRBV7-6,TGTGCCAGCAGCCCGCGGACAGGGACTGAAGCTTTCTTT,CASSPRTGTEAFF
-,TRBJ1-5,-,TRBV28,TGTGCCAGCACCCTCCCCCAAGAGCGGCAGCCCCAGCATTTT,CASTLPQERQPQHF
few,TRBJ2-3,-,TRBV7-2,TGTGCCAGCAGCTTACTCTGGACAGATACGCAGTATTTT,CASSLLWTDTQYF
-,TRBJ2-3,-,TRBV19,TGTGCCAGTAGTATAGGGCAGTTCACAGATACGCAGTATTTT,CASSIGQFTDTQYF
once,TRBJ2-7,TRBD2,TRBV13,TGTGCCAGCAGCCCCCGACGGGAGGGCCTCTCCTACGAGCAGTACTTC,CASSPRREGLSYEQYF
-,TRBJ1-5,TRBD1,TRBV7-9,TGTGCCAGCAGCTTAACGCCCGGACAGGATCTTAGCAATCAGCCCCAGCATTTT,CASSLTPGQDLSNQPQHF